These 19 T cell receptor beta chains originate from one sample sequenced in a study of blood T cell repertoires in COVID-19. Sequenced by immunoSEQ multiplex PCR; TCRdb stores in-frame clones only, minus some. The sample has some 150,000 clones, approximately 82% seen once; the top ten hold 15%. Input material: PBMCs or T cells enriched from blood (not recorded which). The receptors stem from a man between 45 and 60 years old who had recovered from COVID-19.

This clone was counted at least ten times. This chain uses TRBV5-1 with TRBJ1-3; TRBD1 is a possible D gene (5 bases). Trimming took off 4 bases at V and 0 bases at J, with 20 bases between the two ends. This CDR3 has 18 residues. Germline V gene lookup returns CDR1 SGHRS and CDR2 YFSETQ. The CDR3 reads CASSRTNLRESSGNTIYF. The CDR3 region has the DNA TGCGCCAGCAGCCGGACAAACCTCCGAGAAAGCTCTGGAAACACCATATATTTT.

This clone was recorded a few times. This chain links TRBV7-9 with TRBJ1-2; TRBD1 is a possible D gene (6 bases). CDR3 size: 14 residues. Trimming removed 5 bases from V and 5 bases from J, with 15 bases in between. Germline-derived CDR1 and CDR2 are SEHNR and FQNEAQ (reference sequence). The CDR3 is CASSADSRGYGYTF. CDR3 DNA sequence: TGTGCCAGCAGCGCGGACAGCAGGGGTTATGGCTACACCTTC.

CDR3 nucleotide sequence: TGTGCCAGCAGCCCCTATGGACAGGTCTACACCTTC. It translates to CASSPYGQVYTF. V gene TRBV3-1 (or the pseudogene TRBV3-2) combines with J gene TRBJ1-2, with 7 bases fitting TRBD1. The CDR3 has 12 amino acids. V was pared by 4 bases and J by 10 bases, with 6 bases of the junction left unmatched. The germline V gene has CDR1 LGHDT and CDR2 YNNKEL (reference sequence).

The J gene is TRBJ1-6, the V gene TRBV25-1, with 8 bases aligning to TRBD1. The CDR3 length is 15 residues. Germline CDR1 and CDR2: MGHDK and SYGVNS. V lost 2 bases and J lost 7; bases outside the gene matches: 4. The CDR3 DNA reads TGTGCCAGCAGTGAAGTGGACAGGGAGAATTCACCCCTCCACTTT. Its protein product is CASSEVDRENSPLHF.

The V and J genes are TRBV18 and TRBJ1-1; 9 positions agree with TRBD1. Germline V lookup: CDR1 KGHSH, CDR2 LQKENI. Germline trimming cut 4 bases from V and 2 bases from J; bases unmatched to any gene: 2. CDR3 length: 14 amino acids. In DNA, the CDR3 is TGTGCCAGCTCACAGGACAGGGGTAACACTGAAGCTTTCTTT. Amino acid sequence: CASSQDRGNTEAFF.

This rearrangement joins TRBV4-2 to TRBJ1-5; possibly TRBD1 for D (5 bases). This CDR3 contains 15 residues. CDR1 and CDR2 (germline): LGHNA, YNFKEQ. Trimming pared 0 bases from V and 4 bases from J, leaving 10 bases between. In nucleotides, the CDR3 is TGTGCCAGCAGCCAAGACCTGACAGTGAATCAGCCCCAGCATTTT. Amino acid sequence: CASSQDLTVNQPQHF.

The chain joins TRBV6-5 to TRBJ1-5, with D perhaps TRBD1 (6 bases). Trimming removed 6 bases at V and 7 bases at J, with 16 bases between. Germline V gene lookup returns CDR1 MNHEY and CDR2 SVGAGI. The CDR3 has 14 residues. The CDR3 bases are TGTGCCAGCAGCATCCACAGGGAATGGCAGCCCCAGCATTTT. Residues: CASSIHREWQPQHF.

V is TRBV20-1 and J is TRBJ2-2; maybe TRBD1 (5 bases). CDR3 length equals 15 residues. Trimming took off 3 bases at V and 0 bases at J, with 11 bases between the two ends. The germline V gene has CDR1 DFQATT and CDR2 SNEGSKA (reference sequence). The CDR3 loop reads CSASPAGSNTGELFF. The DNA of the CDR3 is TGCAGTGCTAGTCCGGCAGGGTCGAACACCGGGGAGCTGTTTTTT.

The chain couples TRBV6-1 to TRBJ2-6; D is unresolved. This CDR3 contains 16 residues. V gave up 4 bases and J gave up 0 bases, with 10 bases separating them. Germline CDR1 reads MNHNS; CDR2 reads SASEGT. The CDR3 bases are TGTGCCAGCAGTGTATCGGTTGCCTCTGGGGCCAACGTCCTGACTTTC. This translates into CASSVSVASGANVLTF.

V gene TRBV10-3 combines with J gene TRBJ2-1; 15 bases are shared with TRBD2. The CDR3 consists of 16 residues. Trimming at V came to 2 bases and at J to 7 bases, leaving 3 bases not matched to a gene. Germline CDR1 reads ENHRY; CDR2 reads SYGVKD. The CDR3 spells CAISEDGLAGGNEQFF. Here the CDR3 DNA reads TGTGCCATCAGTGAGGACGGACTAGCGGGGGGGAATGAGCAGTTCTTC.

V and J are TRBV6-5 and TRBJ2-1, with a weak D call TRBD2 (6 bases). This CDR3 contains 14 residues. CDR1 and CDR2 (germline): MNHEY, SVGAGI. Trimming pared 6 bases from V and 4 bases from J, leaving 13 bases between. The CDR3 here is CASRYTGTYNEQFF. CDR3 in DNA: TGTGCCAGCAGGTACACCGGGACTTACAATGAGCAGTTCTTC.

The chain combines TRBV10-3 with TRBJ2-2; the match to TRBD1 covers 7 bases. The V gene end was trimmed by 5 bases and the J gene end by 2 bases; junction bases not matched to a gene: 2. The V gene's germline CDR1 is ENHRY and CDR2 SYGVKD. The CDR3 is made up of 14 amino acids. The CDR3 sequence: CAISRQGNTGELFF. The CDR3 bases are TGTGCCATCAGTCGACAGGGCAACACCGGGGAGCTGTTTTTT.

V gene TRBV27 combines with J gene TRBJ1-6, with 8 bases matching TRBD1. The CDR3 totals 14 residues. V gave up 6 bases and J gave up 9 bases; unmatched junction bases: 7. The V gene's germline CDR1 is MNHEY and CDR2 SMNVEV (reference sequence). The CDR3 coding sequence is TGTGCCAGCAGATCCCCAGGGGGCAGTTCACCCCTCCACTTT. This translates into CASRSPGGSSPLHF.

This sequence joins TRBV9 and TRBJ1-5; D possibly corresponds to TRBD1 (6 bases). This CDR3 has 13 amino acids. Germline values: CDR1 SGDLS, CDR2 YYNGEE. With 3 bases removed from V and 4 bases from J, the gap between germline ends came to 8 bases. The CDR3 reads CASSADRNQPQHF. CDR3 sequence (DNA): TGTGCCAGCAGCGCGGACAGAAATCAGCCCCAGCATTTT.

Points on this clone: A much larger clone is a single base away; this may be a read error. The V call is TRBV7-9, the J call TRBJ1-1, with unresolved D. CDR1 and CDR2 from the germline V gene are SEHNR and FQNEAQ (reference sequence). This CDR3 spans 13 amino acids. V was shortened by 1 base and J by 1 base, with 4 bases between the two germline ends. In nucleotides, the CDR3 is TGTGCCAGCAGCTTAGAGCAGAACACTGAAGCTTTCTTT. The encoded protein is CASSLEQNTEAFF.

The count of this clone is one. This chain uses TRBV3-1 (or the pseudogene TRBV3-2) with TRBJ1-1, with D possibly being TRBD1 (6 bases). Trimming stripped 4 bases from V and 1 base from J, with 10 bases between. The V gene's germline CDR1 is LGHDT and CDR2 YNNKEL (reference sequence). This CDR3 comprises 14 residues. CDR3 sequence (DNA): TGTGCCAGCAGCCTAGGACAGTCGAACACTGAAGCTTTCTTT. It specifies CASSLGQSNTEAFF.

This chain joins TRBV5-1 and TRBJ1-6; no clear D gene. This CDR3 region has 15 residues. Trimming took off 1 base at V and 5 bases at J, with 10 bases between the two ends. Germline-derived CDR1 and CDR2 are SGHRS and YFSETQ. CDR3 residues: CASSLFGEDNSPLHF. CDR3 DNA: TGCGCCAGCAGCTTGTTCGGGGAAGATAATTCACCCCTCCACTTT. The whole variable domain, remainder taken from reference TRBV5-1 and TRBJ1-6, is KAGVTQTPRYLIKTRGQQVTLSCSPISGHRSVSWYQQTPGQGLQFLFEYFSETQRNKGNFPGRFSGRQFSNSRSEMNVSTLELGDSALYLCASSLFGEDNSPLHFGNGTRLTVT.

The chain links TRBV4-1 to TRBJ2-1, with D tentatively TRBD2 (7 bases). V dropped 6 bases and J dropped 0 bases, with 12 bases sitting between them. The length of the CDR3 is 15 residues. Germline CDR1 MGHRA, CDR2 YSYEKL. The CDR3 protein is CASRQGLNSYNEQFF. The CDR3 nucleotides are TGCGCCAGCAGACAGGGACTAAACTCCTACAATGAGCAGTTCTTC.

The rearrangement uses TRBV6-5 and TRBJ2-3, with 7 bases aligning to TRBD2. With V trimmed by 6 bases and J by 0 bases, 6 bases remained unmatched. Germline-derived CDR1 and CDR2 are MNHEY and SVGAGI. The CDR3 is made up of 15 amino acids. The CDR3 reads CASSERGTSTDTQYF. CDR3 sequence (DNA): TGTGCCAGCAGCGAGCGGGGCACTAGCACAGATACGCAGTATTTT.